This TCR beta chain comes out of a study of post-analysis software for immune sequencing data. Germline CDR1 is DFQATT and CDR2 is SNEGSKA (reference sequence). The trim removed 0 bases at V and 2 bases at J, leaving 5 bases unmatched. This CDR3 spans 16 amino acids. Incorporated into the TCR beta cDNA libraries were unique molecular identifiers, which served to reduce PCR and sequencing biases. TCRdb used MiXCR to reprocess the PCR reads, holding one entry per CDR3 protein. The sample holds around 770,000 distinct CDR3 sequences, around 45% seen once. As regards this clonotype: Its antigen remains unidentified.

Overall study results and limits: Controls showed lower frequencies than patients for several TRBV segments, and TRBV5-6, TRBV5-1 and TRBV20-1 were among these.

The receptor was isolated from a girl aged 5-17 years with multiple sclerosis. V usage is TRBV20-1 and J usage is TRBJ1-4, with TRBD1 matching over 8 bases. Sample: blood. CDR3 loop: CSARDPQGATNEKLFF. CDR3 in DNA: TGCAGTGCTAGAGATCCCCAGGGGGCGACTAATGAAAAACTGTTTTTT.